This entry describes one T cell receptor (beta chain). The specificity of this receptor is unknown. Per-base qualities were not stored, and no clone one base away is much larger. Synthetic TCR analog templates were spiked into each PCR to estimate absolute template abundance from read counts. Using the immunoSEQ assay, TCRbeta CDR3 regions were amplified from genomic DNA with bias-controlled V and J gene primers. Sequencing of rearranged TCRbeta segments was done at approximately 20X coverage. From the authors' description of their analysis: Sequencing errors were corrected by clustering, and CDR3s were annotated against IMGT so that V, D and J genes could be assigned. Downstream analyses used only productive TCRbeta rearrangements, leaving out any out-of-frame or stop-codon sequences. Clonality was computed as one minus Shannon entropy normalized by the log of the number of unique productive sequences. Clones differing between time points or between blood and tumor were identified using Fisher's exact test with Benjamini-Hochberg correction, with an adjusted p below 0.01 applied as the threshold. Held by TCRdb, this immuneACCESS table contains in-frame sequences only and omits some clones. Under half of the omission traces to an unresolved V gene where checked; the cause of the rest is unknown. That table supplies the V and J calls and clone size; D and trimming were determined from the DNA. This sample has tens of thousands of clones in its table, and 82% of those were observed once. Over 7.5% of the sample belongs to the ten largest clones.

The germline V gene supplies CDR1 SGDLS and CDR2 YYNGEE. Compared with germline, V lacks 5 bases and J lacks 7 bases; bases without a gene match: 5. Its CDR3 holds 16 amino acids, cysteine through phenylalanine. CDR3 DNA is the only sequence kept; it has 48 bases, read in frame from the first base. The cohort included about 29 patients with locally advanced or metastatic urothelial carcinoma who were treated at Memorial Sloan Kettering on a trial protocol. Peripheral blood mononuclear cells were collected from each patient pretreatment and during treatment, giving between 1 and 8 total time points per patient. The Qiagen DNeasy Blood extraction kit was used to purify genomic DNA from total PBMCs and tumor samples. PBMCs were collected pretreatment and during treatment, and were isolated and stored as previously described. The data are from a study of PD-L1 blockade in urothelial cancer (dated by TCRdb to 2015 to 2018). Regarding the complete study: All patients started therapy in about 2014 and received atezolizumab 1,200 mg intravenously every 3 weeks. About nine tenths of the roughly 29 patients were males with bladder-origin urothelial cancer, and 18 of 29 reported a prior smoking history. An ECOG performance status of 0 or 1 was recorded for the patients, and 0 to 3 prior chemotherapy regimens had been received by the patients. Blood samples were analyzed at 3 weeks after treatment start (second dose) and at 6 weeks after treatment start. Blood samples gave a median of approximately 150,000 T cells and tens of thousands of unique TCRs, with a median clonality of approximately 0.08. An exploratory multi-omic analysis was conducted of the somatic, immune and clinical correlates of response to PD-L1 blockade with atezolizumab in urothelial cancer. Pretreatment tumor samples, along with matched peripheral blood serially collected before and after atezolizumab treatment, were subjected to TCR sequencing. Durable clinical benefit was defined as progression-free survival longer than 6 months, and TCR features were also tested against progression-free and overall survival. Whole exome sequencing and RNA sequencing of pretreatment tumors were performed alongside TCR sequencing in the same patients. Under ten patients reached durable clinical benefit, while 20 patients did not. Pretreatment blood TCR-seq was available for around 29 patients, at least one posttreatment blood collection was obtained for approximately 24 patients, and tumor TCR-seq was available for approximately 24 patients.

Overall study outcomes, separate from this receptor: Improved progression-free and overall survival was found to be associated with pretreatment peripheral blood TCR clonality below the median. Because the sample size was small (n ≈ 27) and many exploratory analyses were performed, the results are intended to be hypothesis-generating. Among patients with durable benefit, tumor-associated TCR clones showed greater expansion in peripheral blood 3 weeks after treatment started (n of about 20, p = 0.022).

Here the sequenced sample was PBMCs, taken around atezolizumab (anti-PD-L1) treatment. The sequence joins TRBV9 to TRBJ2-2; 16 central bases correspond to TRBD2. The sequence derives from a man between 65 and 85 years old with urothelial cancer. The DNA sequence is given as TGTGCCAGCAGTGGGACTAGCGGGAGGGGTGACGGGGAGCTGTTTTTT. It encodes CASSGTSGRGDGELFF. Full variable domain (CDR3 extended with the reference TRBV9 and TRBJ2-2 proteins): DSGVTQTPKHLITATGQRVTLRCSPRSGDLSVYWYQQSLDQGLQFLIQYYNGEERAKGNILERFSAQQFPDLHSELNLSSLELGDSALYFCASSGTSGRGDGELFFGEGSRLTVL.